These T cell receptor beta chains were read from a single sample in a study of beta chain features in type 1 diabetes. Produced via immunoSEQ multiplex PCR; TCRdb's table is partial and in-frame only. The sample includes around 260,000 clones, about 20% of them seen just once. The sample taken for sequencing was naive CD4+ T cells from blood. The receptor set was obtained from a woman aged 40-49 years with type 1 diabetes. The CDR3 runs from the conserved cysteine through the conserved F or W. The D gene is left open where the match is weak. Where a row states a size, it is once, few, many or the class of an expanded clone; other rows omit it.

TRBV5-6	NA	few	TRBJ1-2	TGTGCCAGCAGCTTGTGGGGCGGCTATGGCTACACCTTC	CASSLWGGYGYTF
TRBV30	NA	few	TRBJ1-2	TGTGCCTCTCGGAGTAACTATGGCTACACCTTC	CASRSNYGYTF
TRBV7-2	TRBD1	NA	TRBJ2-4	TGTGCCAGCAGCAGGGACAGGGGAAACATTCAGTACTTC	CASSRDRGNIQYF
TRBV5-1	NA	few	TRBJ1-1	TGCGCCAGCACCGGTGGCGGGGATGGAGCTGAAGCTTTCTTT	CASTGGGDGAEAFF
TRBV7-2	NA	NA	TRBJ1-5	TGTGCCAGCAGCCCCGAGGGGGGCAATCAGCCCCAGCATTTT	CASSPEGGNQPQHF
TRBV5-1	TRBD1	NA	TRBJ1-4	TGCGCCAGCAGCGGACAGGGCGCAACTAATGAAAAACTGTTTTTT	CASSGQGATNEKLFF
TRBV7-2	NA	few	TRBJ2-7	TGTGCCAGCAACCCAGACGGAGCCGTTGGCGAGCAGTACTTC	CASNPDGAVGEQYF
TRBV4-2	NA	NA	TRBJ2-3	TGTGCCAGCAGCCAAGAGTTAGGGGGTCACACGCAGTATTTT	CASSQELGGHTQYF
TRBV4-3	TRBD1	few	TRBJ2-6	TGCGCCAGCAGCCAAACCGGGACAGGGTCTTCTGGGGCCAACGTCCTGACTTTC	CASSQTGTGSSGANVLTF
TRBV5-1	NA	few	TRBJ2-7	TGCGCCAGCAGTTCTTTCGGGACCTACGAGCAGTACTTC	CASSSFGTYEQYF
TRBV28	TRBD1	NA	TRBJ1-5	TGTGCCAGCAGTCCAGGGACAGGGGGACGGCCCCAGCATTTT	CASSPGTGGRPQHF
TRBV29-1	NA	NA	TRBJ2-3	TGCAGCGTTGGAAATTCGGGACTTTTCACAGATACGCAGTATTTT	CSVGNSGLFTDTQYF
TRBV7-3	TRBD2	few	TRBJ2-1	TGTGCCAGCAGCTTAGGCGGGAGATACAATGAGCAGTTCTTC	CASSLGGRYNEQFF
TRBV7-2	TRBD2	few	TRBJ2-1	TGTGCCAGCAGCTTAGGGACTAGCGGGAGGCCGGGGGTCTTC	CASSLGTSGRPGVF
TRBV28	NA	few	TRBJ2-7	TGTGCCAGCAGTTTATCAGGCGCCTACGAGCAGTACTTC	CASSLSGAYEQYF
TRBV5-6	TRBD2	NA	TRBJ2-1	TGTGCCAGCAGCTTAGCGGGAACCCCAATTGGGGAGCAGTTCTTC	CASSLAGTPIGEQFF